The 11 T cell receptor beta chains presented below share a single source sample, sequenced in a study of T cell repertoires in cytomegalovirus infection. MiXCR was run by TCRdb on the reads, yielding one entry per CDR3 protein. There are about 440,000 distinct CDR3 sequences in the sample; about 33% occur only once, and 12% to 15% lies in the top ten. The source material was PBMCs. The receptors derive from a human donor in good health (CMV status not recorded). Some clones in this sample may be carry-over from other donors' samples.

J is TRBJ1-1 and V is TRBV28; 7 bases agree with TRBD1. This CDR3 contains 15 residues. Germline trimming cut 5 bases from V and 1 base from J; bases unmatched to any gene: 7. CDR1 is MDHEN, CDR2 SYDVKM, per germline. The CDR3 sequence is CASSPQTGRNTEAFF. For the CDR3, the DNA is TGTGCCAGCAGTCCCCAGACAGGGCGGAACACTGAAGCTTTCTTT.

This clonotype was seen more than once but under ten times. The CDR3 protein is CASSLDTFTDTQYF. CDR3 nucleotides: TGTGCCAGCTCACTCGACACCTTCACAGATACGCAGTATTTT. The rearrangement links TRBV18 to TRBJ2-3, with no clear D. Per the germline V gene, CDR1 is KGHSH and CDR2 is LQKENI. The CDR3 length is 14 residues. Trimming shortened V by 4 bases and J by 2 bases, and 10 bases separated the two germline ends.

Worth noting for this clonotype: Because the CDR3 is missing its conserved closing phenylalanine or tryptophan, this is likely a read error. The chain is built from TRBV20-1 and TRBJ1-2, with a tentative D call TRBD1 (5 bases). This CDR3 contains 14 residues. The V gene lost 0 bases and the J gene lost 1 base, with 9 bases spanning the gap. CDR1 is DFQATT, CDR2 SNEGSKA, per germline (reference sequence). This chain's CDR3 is CSARDGANNYGYTL. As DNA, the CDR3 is TGCAGTGCTAGAGATGGGGCAAATAACTATGGCTACACCTTA.

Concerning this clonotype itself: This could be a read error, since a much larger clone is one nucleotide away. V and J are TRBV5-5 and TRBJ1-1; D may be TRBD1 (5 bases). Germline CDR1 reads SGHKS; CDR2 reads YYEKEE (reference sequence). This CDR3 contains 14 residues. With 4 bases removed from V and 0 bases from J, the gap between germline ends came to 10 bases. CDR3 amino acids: CASSAGPMNTEAFF. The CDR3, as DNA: TGTGCCAGCAGCGCGGGACCGATGAACACTGAAGCTTTCTTT.

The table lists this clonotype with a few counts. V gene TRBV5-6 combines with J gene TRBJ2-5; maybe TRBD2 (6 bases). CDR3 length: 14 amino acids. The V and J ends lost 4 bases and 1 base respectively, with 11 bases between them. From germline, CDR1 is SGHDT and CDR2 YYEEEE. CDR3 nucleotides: TGTGCCAGCAGCACCCGGGACTTCCAAGAGACCCAGTACTTC. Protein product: CASSTRDFQETQYF.

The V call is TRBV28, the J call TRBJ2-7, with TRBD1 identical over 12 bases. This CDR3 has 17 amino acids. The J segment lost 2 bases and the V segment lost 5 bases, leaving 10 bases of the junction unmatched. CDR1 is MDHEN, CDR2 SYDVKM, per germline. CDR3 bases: TGTGCCAGCAGTCTCCGGGACAGGGGGCGCGGGGCCTACGAGCAGTACTTC. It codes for CASSLRDRGRGAYEQYF.

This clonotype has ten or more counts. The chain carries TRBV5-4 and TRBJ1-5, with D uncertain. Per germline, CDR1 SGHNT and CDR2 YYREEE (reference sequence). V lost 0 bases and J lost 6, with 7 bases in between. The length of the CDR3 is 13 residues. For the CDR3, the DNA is TGTGCCAGCAGCTTGGGGCCGCTTCAGCCCCAGCATTTT. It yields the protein CASSLGPLQPQHF. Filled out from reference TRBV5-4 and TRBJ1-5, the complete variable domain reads ETGVTQSPTHLIKTRGQQVTLRCSSQSGHNTVSWYQQALGQGPQFIFQYYREEENGRGNFPPRFSGLQFPNYSSELNVNALELDDSALYLCASSLGPLQPQHFGDGTRLSIL.

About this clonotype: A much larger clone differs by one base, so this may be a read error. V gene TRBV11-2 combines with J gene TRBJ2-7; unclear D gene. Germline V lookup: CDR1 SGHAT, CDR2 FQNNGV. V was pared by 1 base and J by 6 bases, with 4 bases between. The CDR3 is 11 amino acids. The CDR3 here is CASSLGIEQYF. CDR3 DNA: TGTGCCAGCAGCTTAGGAATCGAGCAGTACTTC.

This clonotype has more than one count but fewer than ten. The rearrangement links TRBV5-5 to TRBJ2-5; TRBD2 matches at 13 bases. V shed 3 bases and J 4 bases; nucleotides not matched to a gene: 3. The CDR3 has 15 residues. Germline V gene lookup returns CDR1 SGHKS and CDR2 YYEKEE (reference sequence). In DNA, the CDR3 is TGTGCCAGCAGCTCGGGACTAGCGGGGAGAGAGACCCAGTACTTC. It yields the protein CASSSGLAGRETQYF.

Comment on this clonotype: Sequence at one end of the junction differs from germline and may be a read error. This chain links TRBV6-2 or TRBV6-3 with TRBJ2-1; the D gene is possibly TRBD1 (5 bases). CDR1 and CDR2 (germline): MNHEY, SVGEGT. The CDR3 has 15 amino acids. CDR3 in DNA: TGTTCCAGCAGTTACAGAGACAGCTCCTACAATGAGCAGTTCTTC. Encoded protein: CSSSYRDSSYNEQFF.

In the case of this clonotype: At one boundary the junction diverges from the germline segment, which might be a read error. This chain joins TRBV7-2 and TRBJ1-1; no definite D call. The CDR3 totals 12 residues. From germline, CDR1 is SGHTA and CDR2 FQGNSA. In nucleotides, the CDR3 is TGTGCCAGCAGCTTAACTAACACTGAATCTTTCTTT. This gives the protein CASSLTNTESFF.